This T cell receptor beta chain was recovered during a study of T cells in Graves' hyperthyroidism and ophthalmopathy. Using RNA transcripts as the source, TCR beta CDR3 regions were amplified. The HTBI primer set drove a first-round RT-PCR of the TCR CDR3. TCRdb itself ran the multiplex PCR reads through MiXCR, one entry per CDR3 protein. The table has 250,000 or so distinct CDR3 sequences, roughly 15% seen once. The V gene's germline CDR1 is SNHLY and CDR2 FYNNEI. The V end was cut by 10 bases, the J end by 3 bases, with 5 bases between. The CDR3 is 10 residues long. Study-wide points: Within blood appeared most thyroid clonotypes that had expanded above 0.001.

There are many counts of this clonotype. Its matching antigen is unknown. Uncontrolled infection, other autoimmune disease, pregnancy or lactation barred patients from enrollment. The sequence was collected from a woman aged 45-59 years with Graves' hyperthyroidism that later progressed to Graves' ophthalmopathy. The chain links TRBV2 to TRBJ2-3; D gene unclear. What was sequenced was blood. The CDR3 nucleotides read TGTGCCATCCAGACAGATACGCAGTATTTT. As protein: CAIQTDTQYF.